These T cell receptor beta chains were read from a single sample in a study of blood T cell repertoires in COVID-19. The data were produced by immunoSEQ multiplex PCR, yet TCRdb's version contains in-frame clones alone and is incomplete. This table holds roughly 260,000 clones, about 91% found once. The sample was PBMCs or T cells enriched from blood (not recorded which). These receptors originate from a human donor in a cohort exposed to, infected with or recovered from COVID-19 (not recorded which). The donor label of this sample is uncertain. Each CDR3 is given with its conserved first and last residue. D genes are given only for firm matches. Size tells how often a clone was seen (once, few, many) or the class of an expanded clone, and some rows leave it out.

V,D,J,size,DNA,CDR3
TRBV7-2,TRBD2,TRBJ2-5,.,TGTGCCAGCAGCTTAGTGGGCCTAGCGGGGGGAGAGGGAGAGACCCAGTACTTC,CASSLVGLAGGEGETQYF
TRBV4-2,.,TRBJ2-5,.,TGTGCCAGCAGCCAAGGCCCGCTGAGAACCAAGCCGACCCAGTACTTC,CASSQGPLRTKPTQYF
TRBV24-1,.,TRBJ1-4,.,TGTGCCACCAGTGATGAAGGAGGAGGAAAACTGTTTTTT,CATSDEGGGKLFF
TRBV6-4,.,TRBJ2-2,few,TGTGCCAGCAGTGGCGGGGACACCGGGGAGCTGTTTTTT,CASSGGDTGELFF
TRBV18,.,TRBJ2-2,.,TGTGCCAGCTCACTGAACACAAACACCGGGGAGCTGTTTTTT,CASSLNTNTGELFF
TRBV7-2,.,TRBJ1-3,.,TGTGCCAGCGGTGGCCCTGGAAACACCATATATTTT,CASGGPGNTIYF
TRBV10-2,.,TRBJ1-1,.,TGCGCCAGCAGTGAGGCAGGGGTGAACACTGAAGCTTTCTTT,CASSEAGVNTEAFF
TRBV5-1,.,TRBJ2-5,.,TGCGCCAGCACCATCGGACGGGGGTGGGAGACCCAGTACTTC,CASTIGRGWETQYF
TRBV9,.,TRBJ2-1,.,TGTGCCAGCAGCGTAGTGAGCGGGTCCTACAATGAGCAGTTCTTC,CASSVVSGSYNEQFF
TRBV7-9,.,TRBJ1-5,.,TGTGCCAGCAGCGCCACAGGGCACAATCAGCCCCAGCATTTT,CASSATGHNQPQHF
TRBV27,TRBD1,TRBJ2-3,.,TGTGCCAGCCAGGACAGGTTCACAGATACGCAGTATTTT,CASQDRFTDTQYF
TRBV29-1,.,TRBJ1-2,.,TGCAGCGTTGCAGGCCTTTTCCGGGGTGGCTACACCTTC,CSVAGLFRGGYTF
TRBV19,TRBD1,TRBJ1-1,.,TGTGCCAGCAGAACAGGGGGGAACACTGAAGCTTTCTTT,CASRTGGNTEAFF
TRBV28,TRBD2,TRBJ2-3,.,TGTGCCAGCAGCCGGCTAGCGGGGGGGCCGAAAGGCGCAGATACGCAGTATTTT,CASSRLAGGPKGADTQYF
TRBV6-5,.,TRBJ1-6,.,TGTGCCAGCAGTTACGGGGGGACGAATTCACCCCTCCACTTT,CASSYGGTNSPLHF
TRBV6-5,.,TRBJ2-1,.,TGTGCCAGCAGTTACGGCGGGGTACTCACCTACAATGAGCAGTTCTTC,CASSYGGVLTYNEQFF
TRBV2,.,TRBJ1-1,few,TGTGCCAGCAGTGCGGACAGGAACACTGAAGCTTTCTTT,CASSADRNTEAFF
TRBV6-5,.,TRBJ2-5,.,TGTGCCAGCAGCCTCGCTAGGGGGTTGCGGGAGACCCAGTACTTC,CASSLARGLRETQYF
TRBV21-1,.,TRBJ2-7,.,TGTGCCAGCAGCACCCCCGGGACTAGCGGGGGAAGGTACGAGCAGTACTTC,CASSTPGTSGGRYEQYF
TRBV4-1,TRBD1,TRBJ1-6,.,TGCGCCAGCAGCCAAGAGACAGGGTCTCGAAGCTCCTATAATTCACCCCTCCACTTT,CASSQETGSRSSYNSPLHF
TRBV11-3,TRBD1,TRBJ1-3,.,TGTGCCAGCAGCTTTCCCACCGACAGGGATCCCGCCATATATTTT,CASSFPTDRDPAIYF
TRBV7-2,.,TRBJ2-1,.,TGTGCCAGCAGCTTATATACTGCGATACGATACTCCTACAATGAGCAGTTCTTC,CASSLYTAIRYSYNEQFF
TRBV9,.,TRBJ2-1,.,TGTGCCAGCAGCGCAAACAATGAGCAGTTCTTC,CASSANNEQFF
TRBV24-1,.,TRBJ2-1,.,TGTGCCACCAGTGACCCTCAGTACAATGAGCAGTTCTTC,CATSDPQYNEQFF
TRBV23-1,.,TRBJ1-5,.,TGCGCCAGCAGTCAAAGGGGTCTTGCAGGCAATCAGCCCCAGCATTTT,CASSQRGLAGNQPQHF
TRBV2,.,TRBJ1-2,.,TGTGCCACCAAGGGGCGGGGGCGTTCTGGCTACACCTTC,CATKGRGRSGYTF
TRBV5-1,.,TRBJ2-2,.,TGCGCCAGCAGCCTAAAACTCACCGGGGAGCTGTTTTTT,CASSLKLTGELFF
TRBV27,TRBD1,TRBJ1-6,.,TGTGCCAGCGGGGGACAGGGGGCATGGTCACCCCTCCACTTT,CASGGQGAWSPLHF
TRBV2,TRBD1,TRBJ2-3,.,TGTGCCAGGACAGGGGAGAGCACAGATACGCAGTATTTT,CARTGESTDTQYF
TRBV7-9,TRBD1,TRBJ1-1,.,TGTGCCAGCAGCTTTTCGACAGGGGAAGGCGCTTTCTTT,CASSFSTGEGAFF
TRBV5-1,TRBD1,TRBJ1-1,once,TGCGCCAGCAGCGGGACAGGGTTGAACACTGAAGCTTTCTTT,CASSGTGLNTEAFF
TRBV29-1,.,TRBJ1-1,.,TGCAGCGTTGGGGCTGGGAGACTCCTAAACACTGAAGCTTTCTTT,CSVGAGRLLNTEAFF
TRBV10-3,.,TRBJ2-7,.,TGTGCCATCAGTGAGTCGGGGTTTAGGACAGCTCCGAAGCTGACCTACGAGCAGTACTTC,CAISESGFRTAPKLTYEQYF
TRBV5-1,.,TRBJ2-3,.,TGCGCCAGCAGCTTGGCCGTGAGCTCCCGCACAGATACGCAGTATTTT,CASSLAVSSRTDTQYF
TRBV7-9,TRBD1,TRBJ1-2,.,TGTGCCAGCAGTGCCCAGGGGGCAGGAGGCTACACCTTC,CASSAQGAGGYTF
TRBV24-1,.,TRBJ1-5,.,TGTGCCACCAGTGATGCGGCCCGAAATCAGCCCCAGCATTTT,CATSDAARNQPQHF
TRBV12-5,TRBD1,TRBJ1-2,.,TGTGCTAGTGGTTTCTTGTCCCGCCCCGGGACAGGGTATTATGGCTACACCTTC,CASGFLSRPGTGYYGYTF
TRBV5-1,TRBD2,TRBJ2-1,.,TGCGCCAGCAGCTCGAGCGGGGGCCCCGGTTCGGGTGAGCAGTTCTTC,CASSSSGGPGSGEQFF
TRBV25-1,.,TRBJ2-6,.,TGTGCCAGCAGTGAGACAGGACGCTCTGGGGCCAACGTCCTGACTTTC,CASSETGRSGANVLTF
TRBV24-1,.,TRBJ2-1,.,TGTGCCACAGAGAGCTACAATGAGCAGTTCTTC,CATESYNEQFF
TRBV7-9,.,TRBJ2-2,once,TGTGCCAGCAGCCCAAAAAGACTAGTGACGAACACCGGGGAGCTGTTTTTT,CASSPKRLVTNTGELFF
TRBV3-1/TRBV3-2,.,TRBJ1-2,.,TGTGCCAGCAGCCAAGACGGGAGCGGTGGCTACACCTTC,CASSQDGSGGYTF
TRBV4-1,TRBD2,TRBJ2-3,.,TGCGCCAGCAGCCAAGATCCCCTAGCGGTTAGAAGCACAGATACGCAGTATTTT,CASSQDPLAVRSTDTQYF
TRBV7-8,.,TRBJ1-1,.,TGTGCCAGCAGCTTAGCCGGGGGGCCGGGCACTGAAGCTTTCTTT,CASSLAGGPGTEAFF
TRBV5-1,TRBD1,TRBJ1-2,.,TGCGCCAGCAGACAAACCTGGGGGGGACAGGGTAATGGCTACACCTTC,CASRQTWGGQGNGYTF
TRBV9,.,TRBJ2-7,.,TGTGCCAGCAACGAAGGAGGGTCAGGGTACGAGCAGTACTTC,CASNEGGSGYEQYF
TRBV14,.,TRBJ2-5,once,TGTGCCAGCAGCCAAGAGGACTATGAGACCCAGTACTTC,CASSQEDYETQYF
TRBV28,.,TRBJ2-7,.,TGTGCCAGCAGACCGACTGCGTCCTACGAGCAGTACTTC,CASRPTASYEQYF
TRBV18,.,TRBJ1-5,.,TGTGCCAGCTCCCCAATAGCCAATGATAATCAGCCCCAGCATTTT,CASSPIANDNQPQHF